The 14 T cell receptor beta chains below come from one sample, sequenced in a study of identical twins. TCRdb re-called the 5' RACE reads through MiXCR, storing one row per CDR3 protein. This sample has approximately 680,000 distinct CDR3 sequences, with 7.1% found just once. These data were also reused for a study on yellow fever vaccine responses in identical twins.

Sequencing was done on a sample of PBMCs. All receptors come from a woman aged 18-29 years in good health.

Notes on this clonotype: One end of the junction fails to match germline, which may point to a read error. The chain links TRBV12-5 to TRBJ2-7; TRBD2 aligns across 16 bases. This CDR3 comprises 18 residues. CDR1 and CDR2 from the germline V gene are LGHNT and FRNRAP. The CDR3 region has the DNA TGTGCTAGTGGTTTGGCCGGGACTAGCGGGAGGGCCTCCGACGAGCAGTACTTC. It yields the protein CASGLAGTSGRASDEQYF.

The gene calls are TRBV12-3 or TRBV12-4 and TRBJ1-1, with 9 bases aligning to TRBD1. The CDR3 length is 16 residues. Trimming cost V 6 bases and J 3 bases; bases outside gene matches: 11. CDR3 sequence (DNA): TGTGCCAGCAGCCCAGGGACAGGGAGGAAGGACACTGAAGCTTTCTTT. This gives the protein CASSPGTGRKDTEAFF.

There are many counts of this clonotype. This chain links TRBV24-1 with TRBJ2-1; TRBD2 aligns across 8 bases. This CDR3 has 15 amino acids. The trim removed 4 bases at V and 3 bases at J, leaving 4 bases unmatched. Looked up from germline, CDR1 is KGHDR and CDR2 is SFDVKD. DNA of the CDR3: TGTGCCACCAGTGAAACTACTAGCGGCTACAATGAGCAGTTCTTC. Protein product: CATSETTSGYNEQFF.

This clonotype was seen only a few times. V gene TRBV24-1 combines with J gene TRBJ2-1; D unresolved. The germline V gene has CDR1 KGHDR and CDR2 SFDVKD. CDR3 length: 13 amino acids. Trimming cost V 10 bases and J 7 bases, with 16 bases left between them. As DNA, the CDR3 is TGTGCCACAAGCTCAGGAGATAGGAATGAGCAGTTCTTC. Translated, it gives CATSSGDRNEQFF.

The chain has TRBV5-1 and TRBJ2-2; D perhaps matches TRBD2 (6 bases). V lost 4 bases and J 1 base, leaving 11 bases between the germline ends. In germline, CDR1 is SGHRS, CDR2 YFSETQ. The CDR3 loop spans 15 amino acids. The CDR3, as DNA: TGCGCCAGCAGCAAACTAGCTGAGAACACCGGGGAGCTGTTTTTT. Protein product: CASSKLAENTGELFF.

The chain couples TRBV3-1 to TRBJ2-7; 7 bases align to TRBD2. V was clipped by 2 bases and J by 2 bases; unmatched bases: 12. The CDR3 is 17 amino acids. Germline CDR1 is LGHDT and CDR2 is YNNKEL (reference sequence). The CDR3 region has the DNA TGTGCCAGCAGCCAAAAAGCTGGGGGAGGGAATACCTACGAGCAGTACGTC. Translation gives CASSQKAGGGNTYEQYV.

A few counts support this clonotype. The V call is TRBV7-9, the J call TRBJ2-3, with 9 bases lining up with TRBD1. Trimming took 6 bases from V and 8 from J; bases not matched to a gene: 6. The germline V gene has CDR1 SEHNR and CDR2 FQNEAQ (reference sequence). The CDR3 extends over 13 amino acids. Written as DNA, the CDR3 is TGTGCCAGCAGGCTGCCGACAGGGGGTACGCAGTATTTT. Residues: CASRLPTGGTQYF.

This clonotype was found a few times. The V call is TRBV7-2, the J call TRBJ2-7, with 7 positions matching TRBD1. V lost 5 bases, J lost 2 bases, and 3 bases stayed unmatched. CDR1 and CDR2 from the germline V gene are SGHTA and FQGNSA. This CDR3 is 13 amino acids long. The CDR3 loop reads CASSPGQPYEQYF. CDR3 bases: TGTGCCAGCAGCCCGGGACAGCCCTACGAGCAGTACTTC.

This clonotype was observed a few times. The CDR3 nucleotides are TGTGCCAGCAGCCCGGGAGGGCAGATGAACACCGGGGAGCTGTTTTTT. Translating it yields CASSPGGQMNTGELFF. The chain uses TRBV5-4 and TRBJ2-2; the match to TRBD2 covers 8 bases. This CDR3 is 16 amino acids long. The germline gives CDR1 SGHNT, CDR2 YYREEE (reference sequence). V was clipped by 4 bases and J by 1 base; unmatched bases: 6.

The chain combines TRBV20-1 with TRBJ1-2; D is uncertain. The CDR3 totals 13 residues. CDR1 DFQATT and CDR2 SNEGSKA come from the germline V gene (reference sequence). The V and J ends lost 0 bases and 7 bases respectively, with 12 bases between them. This CDR3 reads CSARDHSTSGYTF. The CDR3 bases are TGCAGTGCTAGAGATCATTCAACGAGTGGCTACACCTTC.

This clonotype was found many times. J is TRBJ2-7 and V is TRBV20-1; TRBD1 agrees at 7 bases. V shed 3 bases, J shed 4 bases, and the junction held 3 bases outside the gene matches. The CDR3 has 12 amino acids. Per germline, CDR1 DFQATT and CDR2 SNEGSKA (reference sequence). CDR3 nucleotide sequence: TGCAGTGCTAGGGGACAGAGTTACGAGCAGTACTTC. Its protein is CSARGQSYEQYF.

This clonotype has more than one count but fewer than ten. V and J are TRBV12-3 or TRBV12-4 and TRBJ2-2; D gene uncertain. Trimming took off 3 bases at V and 8 bases at J, with 7 bases between the two ends. The length of the CDR3 is 12 residues. CDR3 DNA sequence: TGTGCCAGCAGTTTCAGTAGGGGGGAGCTGTTTTTT. As protein: CASSFSRGELFF.

This clonotype showed up many times. The chain joins TRBV14 to TRBJ1-2; the D gene is possibly TRBD1 (5 bases). The CDR3 length is 15 residues. V was shortened by 6 bases and J by 4 bases, with 18 bases between the two germline ends. CDR1 and CDR2 from the germline V gene are SGHDN and FVKESK. CDR3 sequence: CASSPTQQAGYGYTF. Here the CDR3 DNA reads TGTGCCAGCAGTCCTACCCAACAGGCTGGCTATGGCTACACCTTC.

V and J are TRBV28 and TRBJ2-3; 7 bases are a match to TRBD1. This CDR3 is built from 17 residues. The J segment lost 4 bases and the V segment lost 4 bases, leaving 14 bases of the junction unmatched. Germline V gene lookup returns CDR1 MDHEN and CDR2 SYDVKM. DNA for the CDR3: TGTGCCAGCAGTTCGGGGACAGCCATCCCCGGGGCAGATACGCAGTATTTT. Its translation: CASSSGTAIPGADTQYF.